The subject of this entry is one T cell receptor (beta chain). Random hexamers were used to reverse transcribe roughly 0.5 to 1 ug of RNA. The immunoSEQ assay covered 54 Vbeta and 13 Jbeta segments for CDR3. TCRdb re-analysed the immunoSEQ multiplex PCR reads in MiXCR, keeping a single row per CDR3 protein. Of under 200,000 distinct CDR3 sequences detected, roughly 92% appear once; the ten largest clones hold 0.1%. Germline lookup yields CDR1 DFQATT and CDR2 SNEGSKA (reference sequence). This CDR3 region has 16 residues. The V end lost 6 bases, the J end lost 3 bases, and 23 bases lay between the germline ends. This sample is drawn from a study of CD8 T cells in Susac syndrome. TCR beta from blood CD8+ and CD4+ T cells was sequenced.

The V gene is TRBV20-1, the J gene TRBJ1-2, with D perhaps TRBD1 (6 bases). The receptor comes from a human donor in good health. The material sequenced was CD4+ T cells from PBMCs. The CDR3 coding sequence is TGCAGTGCGAGATTGAAGGGGCAGGGGCTTGACTATGGCTACACCTTC. It yields the protein CSARLKGQGLDYGYTF.